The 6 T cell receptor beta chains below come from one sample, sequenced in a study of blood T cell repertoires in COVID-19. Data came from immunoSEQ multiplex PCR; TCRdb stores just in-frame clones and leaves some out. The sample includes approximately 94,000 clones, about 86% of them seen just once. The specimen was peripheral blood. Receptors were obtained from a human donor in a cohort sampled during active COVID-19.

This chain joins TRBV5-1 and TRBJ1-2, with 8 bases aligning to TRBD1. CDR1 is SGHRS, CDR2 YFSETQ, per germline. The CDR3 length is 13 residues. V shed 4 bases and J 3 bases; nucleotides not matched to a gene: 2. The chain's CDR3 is CASSPQGDYGYTF. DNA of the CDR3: TGCGCCAGCAGCCCACAGGGGGACTATGGCTACACCTTC.

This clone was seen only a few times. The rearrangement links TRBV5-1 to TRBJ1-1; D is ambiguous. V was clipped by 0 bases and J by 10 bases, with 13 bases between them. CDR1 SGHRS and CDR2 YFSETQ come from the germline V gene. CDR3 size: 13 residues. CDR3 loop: CASSLGPEKPAFF. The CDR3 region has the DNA TGCGCCAGCAGCTTGGGCCCGGAGAAGCCAGCTTTCTTT.

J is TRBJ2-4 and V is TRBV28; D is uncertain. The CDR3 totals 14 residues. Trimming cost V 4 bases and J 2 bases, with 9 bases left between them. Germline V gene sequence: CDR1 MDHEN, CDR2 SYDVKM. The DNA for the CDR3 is TGTGCCAGCAGTTCAGACACTCCCAAAAACATTCAGTACTTC. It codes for CASSSDTPKNIQYF.

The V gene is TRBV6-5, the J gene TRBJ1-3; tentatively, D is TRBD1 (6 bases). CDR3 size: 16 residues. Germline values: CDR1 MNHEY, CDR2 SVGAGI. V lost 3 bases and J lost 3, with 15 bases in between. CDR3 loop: CASSYGGPFRGNTIYF. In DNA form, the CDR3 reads TGTGCCAGCAGTTATGGGGGCCCCTTTCGTGGAAACACCATATATTTT.

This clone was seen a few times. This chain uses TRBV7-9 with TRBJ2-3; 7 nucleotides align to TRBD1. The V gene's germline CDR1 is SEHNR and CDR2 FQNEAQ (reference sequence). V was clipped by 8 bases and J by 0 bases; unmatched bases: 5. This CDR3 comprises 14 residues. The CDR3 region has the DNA TGTGCCAGCGGGAAGGGGGCGAGCACAGATACGCAGTATTTT. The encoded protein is CASGKGASTDTQYF.

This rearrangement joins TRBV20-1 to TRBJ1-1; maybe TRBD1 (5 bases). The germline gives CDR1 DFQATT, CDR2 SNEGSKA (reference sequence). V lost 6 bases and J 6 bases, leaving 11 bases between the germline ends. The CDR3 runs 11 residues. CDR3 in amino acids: CSAGHKAEAFF. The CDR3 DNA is TGCAGTGCGGGGCACAAGGCTGAAGCTTTCTTT.